This T cell receptor beta chain came from a study of cytomegalovirus exposure and HLA in healthy donors. For the study at large: One earlier analysis, a look at about 179 million T cells, found almost 120 million unique TCR beta sequences. Study-level results: While the bulk of TCR sequences proved rare, some public TCRs turned up in many donors. The authors later found most CMV-associated TCR beta chains appeared HLA-restricted.

As for this clone: The antigen is undetermined.

With 60 Vbeta and 13 Jbeta primers, the PCR was carried out. Sequenced by immunoSEQ multiplex PCR; TCRdb stores in-frame clones only, minus some. The table lists about 110,000 clones, less than 85% of them singletons, with 14% in the top ten. Germline CDR1 MDHEN, CDR2 SYDVKM. This CDR3 has 15 residues. V was shortened by 6 bases and J by 7 bases, with 18 bases between the two germline ends. The donors were healthy bone marrow donors. The sequencing input was PBMCs. The chain uses TRBV28 and TRBJ2-2, with D possibly matching TRBD2 (7 bases). This sequence originates from a woman aged 40 to 50 in good health and CMV-seropositive. The CDR3 coding sequence is TGTGCCAGCAGGACCACAGGGACTAAGGGCGGGGAGCTGTTTTTT. This codes for CASRTTGTKGGELFF.